Listed below are T cell receptor beta chains from one sample, sequenced in a study of blood T cell repertoires in COVID-19. Sequenced by immunoSEQ multiplex PCR; TCRdb stores in-frame clones only, minus some. The table has 85,000 to 130,000 clones, 70% to 80% seen once. Sequencing was performed on peripheral blood. These receptors were taken from a human donor with acute or convalescent COVID-19. The donor label of this sample is uncertain. The CDR3 runs from the conserved cysteine through the conserved F or W. D genes are given only for firm matches. Size tells how often a clone was seen (once, few, many) or the class of an expanded clone, and some rows leave it out.

CDR3aa | CDR3nt | d_gene | j_gene | v_gene | abundance
CATSRWAGQNTEAFF | TGTGCCACCAGCCGTTGGGCTGGACAGAACACTGAAGCTTTCTTT | . | TRBJ1-1 | TRBV15 | .
CASSTGLEQFF | TGCGCCAGCTCCACTGGGCTCGAGCAGTTCTTC | . | TRBJ2-1 | TRBV5-1 | .
CASSVDRDYGYTF | TGTGCCAGCAGCGTCGACAGGGACTATGGCTACACCTTC | TRBD1 | TRBJ1-2 | TRBV9 | .
CASSWITGREDGYTF | TGTGCCAGCAGTTGGATTACAGGGCGTGAGGATGGCTACACCTTC | . | TRBJ1-2 | TRBV6-5 | .
CASSEARDQPQHF | TGTGCCAGCTCAGAAGCGAGGGATCAGCCCCAGCATTTT | . | TRBJ1-5 | TRBV18 | .
CASSQVRGAYNEQFF | TGTGCCAGCAGCCAAGTTCGGGGGGCCTACAATGAGCAGTTCTTC | TRBD2 | TRBJ2-1 | TRBV3-1/TRBV3-2 | .
CASSHTGPQHF | TGTGCCAGCAGCCATACTGGGCCCCAGCATTTT | . | TRBJ1-5 | TRBV12-3/TRBV12-4 | .
CASSYPTEGLGEQYF | TGTGCCAGCAGTTACCCCACGGAGGGACTAGGCGAGCAGTACTTC | TRBD2 | TRBJ2-7 | TRBV28 | .
CASSYGRATGDTEAFF | TGTGCCAGCAGTTACGGGCGGGCCACGGGGGACACTGAAGCTTTCTTT | . | TRBJ1-1 | TRBV6-5 | many
CASSRTGGGQPQHF | TGTGCCAGCAGTCGTACAGGGGGCGGGCAGCCCCAGCATTTT | TRBD1 | TRBJ1-5 | TRBV2 | many
CASSPLLHRDRGSYGYTF | TGTGCCAGCTCACCCCTTCTCCATCGGGACAGGGGATCCTATGGCTACACCTTC | TRBD1 | TRBJ1-2 | TRBV18 | .
CASSRLASSYNEQFF | TGTGCCAGCTCCCGTTTGGCCAGCTCCTACAATGAGCAGTTCTTC | . | TRBJ2-1 | TRBV7-6 | few
CASSLNPGQSLGGYTF | TGCGCCAGCAGCTTAAATCCGGGACAGTCTCTAGGGGGCTACACCTTC | TRBD1 | TRBJ1-2 | TRBV5-1 | .
CATTTSDRGTENSPLHF | TGTGCCACTACAACCAGCGATAGGGGTACAGAAAATTCACCCCTCCACTTT | . | TRBJ1-6 | TRBV24-1 | .
CASTPLGGASYGYTF | TGTGCCAGCACCCCACTGGGGGGTGCCTCCTATGGCTACACCTTC | . | TRBJ1-2 | TRBV7-2 | once
CASSGQGLSGNTIYF | TGCGCCAGCAGCGGACAGGGACTCTCTGGAAACACCATATATTTT | TRBD1 | TRBJ1-3 | TRBV5-1 | .
CASRTGGSSYNEQFF | TGTGCCAGTAGGACAGGGGGGAGCTCCTACAATGAGCAGTTCTTC | TRBD1 | TRBJ2-1 | TRBV19 | .
CASSIDLNRGYSSGANVLTF | TGTGCCAGTAGTATAGATCTGAACAGGGGTTACAGCTCTGGGGCCAACGTCCTGACTTTC | TRBD1 | TRBJ2-6 | TRBV19 | .
CASSLIDGDTEAFF | TGCGCCAGCAGCTTGATTGACGGGGACACTGAAGCTTTCTTT | . | TRBJ1-1 | TRBV5-1 | .
CASSGLAVSTDTQYF | TGTGCCAGCAGCGGACTAGCGGTTAGCACAGATACGCAGTATTTT | TRBD2 | TRBJ2-3 | TRBV6-5 | .
CASSPTGGFQSNEQFF | TGCGCCAGCAGCCCTACAGGGGGCTTCCAATCCAATGAGCAGTTCTTC | TRBD1 | TRBJ2-1 | TRBV4-1 | .
CASSPSGVGATNEKLFF | TGTGCCAGCAGCCCGAGCGGGGTGGGGGCAACTAATGAAAAACTGTTTTTT | . | TRBJ1-4 | TRBV21-1 | .
CASSPGDRLSGNTIYF | TGTGCCAGCAGCCCGGGCGACAGACTCTCTGGAAACACCATATATTTT | . | TRBJ1-3 | TRBV5-6 | .
CASSQPTDTGELFF | TGCGCCAGCAGCCAACCCACAGACACCGGGGAGCTGTTTTTT | . | TRBJ2-2 | TRBV5-1 | .
CASRNQWGVGYTF | TGTGCCAGCCGTAACCAGTGGGGGGTCGGCTACACCTTC | . | TRBJ1-2 | TRBV6-5 | .
CAISDGTEYSGELFF | TGTGCCATCAGTGACGGGACAGAGTACAGCGGGGAGCTGTTTTTT | TRBD1 | TRBJ2-2 | TRBV10-3 | .
CASFTGRGSYEQYF | TGTGCCAGCTTTACAGGGAGAGGATCCTACGAGCAGTACTTC | . | TRBJ2-7 | TRBV6-5 | few
CATSRDRGSLKAFF | TGTGCCACCAGCAGAGATAGGGGCAGTTTGAAAGCTTTCTTT | . | TRBJ1-1 | TRBV15 | few
CASSRTERLTGTLYEQYF | TGCGCCAGCAGCCGCACCGAAAGGTTGACAGGTACCCTCTACGAGCAGTACTTC | . | TRBJ2-7 | TRBV4-1 | .
CASSQEGQGNEKLFF | TGTGCCAGCAGCCAAGAGGGACAGGGTAATGAAAAACTGTTTTTT | TRBD1 | TRBJ1-4 | TRBV4-2 | .
CASSLRASGDTGELFF | TGTGCCAGCAGCTTAAGGGCTAGCGGGGACACCGGGGAGCTGTTTTTT | TRBD2 | TRBJ2-2 | TRBV7-9 | .
CASNLGQVRVPTPQHF | TGTGCCAGCAATCTTGGACAGGTCCGAGTTCCCACGCCCCAGCATTTT | TRBD1 | TRBJ1-5 | TRBV28 | many
CASRDPGQANQPQHF | TGTGCCAGCAGGGATCCGGGACAAGCCAATCAGCCCCAGCATTTT | . | TRBJ1-5 | TRBV6-5 | .
CASRRGNQPQHF | TGTGCCAGCAGACGGGGCAATCAGCCCCAGCATTTT | . | TRBJ1-5 | TRBV6-5 | .
CASSWGEGSYEQYF | TGCGCCAGCAGTTGGGGGGAGGGTTCCTACGAGCAGTACTTC | TRBD2 | TRBJ2-7 | TRBV27 | .
CASSKIKGHGYTF | TGTGCCAGCAGCAAAATAAAGGGGCATGGCTACACCTTC | . | TRBJ1-2 | TRBV21-1 | .
CATSDPGLVSETQYF | TGTGCCACCAGTGATCCGGGACTAGTATCCGAGACCCAGTACTTC | TRBD2 | TRBJ2-5 | TRBV24-1 | .
CASSQRGSQETQYF | TGTGCCAGTAGTCAGCGGGGCAGCCAAGAGACCCAGTACTTC | TRBD2 | TRBJ2-5 | TRBV19 | once
CASSIGQGAHEQYF | TGTGCCAGTAGTATCGGACAGGGTGCCCACGAGCAGTACTTC | TRBD1 | TRBJ2-7 | TRBV19 | .
CASSPHFGQGGSYGYTF | TGTGCCAGCAGTCCACACTTCGGACAGGGGGGTAGCTATGGCTACACCTTC | TRBD1 | TRBJ1-2 | TRBV27 | .
CARPRGAGYTF | TGTGCCAGACCCAGGGGGGCTGGCTACACCTTC | TRBD1 | TRBJ1-2 | TRBV6-5 | .
CASSLLREAFF | TGTGCCAGCAGTTTATTACGGGAAGCTTTCTTT | . | TRBJ1-1 | TRBV28 | few
CASSFSPVGYGYTF | TGTGCCAGCAGCTTCTCCCCCGTCGGCTATGGCTACACCTTC | . | TRBJ1-2 | TRBV5-4 | .
CASSQGTGASSYNEQFF | TGTGCCAGCAGCCAAGGGACAGGGGCAAGCTCCTACAATGAGCAGTTCTTC | TRBD1 | TRBJ2-1 | TRBV3-1/TRBV3-2 | once
CASSLMFESEQYF | TGTGCCAGCAGCTTAATGTTTGAGTCCGAGCAGTACTTC | . | TRBJ2-7 | TRBV7-2 | .
CASSVHRGQPQHF | TGTGCCAGCAGCGTACACAGGGGTCAGCCCCAGCATTTT | TRBD1 | TRBJ1-5 | TRBV11-2 | .
CASSSRPEGRNTEAFF | TGCGCCAGCAGCTCCAGACCGGAGGGTAGGAACACTGAAGCTTTCTTT | . | TRBJ1-1 | TRBV5-1 | once
CAWSVSDTYSGNTIYF | TGTGCCTGGAGTGTATCGGACACCTACTCTGGAAACACCATATATTTT | . | TRBJ1-3 | TRBV30 | .
CASSLGGTTGLGSPLHF | TGCGCCAGCAGCCTGGGGGGCACTACTGGCCTAGGGTCACCCCTCCACTTT | . | TRBJ1-6 | TRBV5-1 | .
CASSPLRNTGELFF | TGTGCCAGCTCACCACTCAGGAACACCGGGGAGCTGTTTTTT | . | TRBJ2-2 | TRBV18 | once
CASSFRVGVNEKLFF | TGTGCCAGCAGCTTTAGGGTGGGAGTTAATGAAAAACTGTTTTTT | . | TRBJ1-4 | TRBV5-6 | .
CASSQDPRGTGSDTQYF | TGCGCCAGCAGCCAAGATCCGCGAGGGACAGGGTCAGATACGCAGTATTTT | TRBD1 | TRBJ2-3 | TRBV4-1 | .
CAISPSSGGSTGELFF | TGTGCCATCAGCCCGTCTAGCGGGGGATCCACCGGGGAGCTGTTTTTT | TRBD2 | TRBJ2-2 | TRBV10-3 | .
CATASGVQETQYF | TGTGCCACCGCCAGCGGGGTCCAAGAGACCCAGTACTTC | TRBD2 | TRBJ2-5 | TRBV19 | .
CASSEALNRGRKQPQHF | TGTGCCAGCAGTGAAGCCTTGAACAGGGGGCGCAAACAGCCCCAGCATTTT | TRBD1 | TRBJ1-5 | TRBV6-1 | .
CAWSVLGDRVTDTQYF | TGTGCCTGGAGTGTACTCGGGGACAGGGTGACAGATACGCAGTATTTT | TRBD1 | TRBJ2-3 | TRBV30 | .
CASSLAPGLADGGETQYF | TGCGCCAGCAGCTTGGCCCCGGGGCTAGCGGACGGCGGAGAGACCCAGTACTTC | TRBD2 | TRBJ2-5 | TRBV5-1 | .
CASSTGTGGYNEQFF | TGTGCCAGTAGCACCGGGACAGGGGGCTACAATGAGCAGTTCTTC | TRBD1 | TRBJ2-1 | TRBV19 | .
CASSLSAGGTSNSPLHF | TGCGCCAGCAGCTTGTCGGCCGGGGGGACTTCGAATTCACCCCTCCACTTT | . | TRBJ1-6 | TRBV5-1 | .